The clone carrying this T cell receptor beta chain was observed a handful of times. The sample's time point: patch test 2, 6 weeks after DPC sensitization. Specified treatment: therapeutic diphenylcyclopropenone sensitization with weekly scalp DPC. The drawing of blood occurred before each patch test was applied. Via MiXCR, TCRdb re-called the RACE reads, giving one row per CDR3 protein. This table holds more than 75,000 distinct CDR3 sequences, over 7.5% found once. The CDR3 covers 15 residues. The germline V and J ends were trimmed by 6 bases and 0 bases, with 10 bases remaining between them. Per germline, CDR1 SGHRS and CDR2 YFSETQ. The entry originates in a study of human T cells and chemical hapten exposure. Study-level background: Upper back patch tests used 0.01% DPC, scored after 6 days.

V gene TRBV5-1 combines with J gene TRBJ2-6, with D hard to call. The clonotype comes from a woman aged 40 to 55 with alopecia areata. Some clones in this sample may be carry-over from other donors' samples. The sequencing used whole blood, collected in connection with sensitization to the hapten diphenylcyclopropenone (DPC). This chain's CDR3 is CASNPTFSGANVLTF. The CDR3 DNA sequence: TGCGCCAGCAACCCTACCTTCTCTGGGGCCAACGTCCTGACTTTC.